The sequence of this T cell receptor (beta chain) was determined in a study of T cell responses to AZD1222 COVID-19 vaccine. Overall study: Samples with a second dose at about 4 or about 12 weeks were pooled together. Findings and caveats of the study: Donors, mostly white British, included more females; clonal diversity was possibly underestimated. Vaccine-related CD4 TCRs covered spike, predominating at 160-218 and 743-854. Among those given AZD1222, only five or six were seropositive at baseline.

To note about this clone: No antigen is known for it.

Clones were sequenced by immunoSEQ multiplex PCR, and TCRdb holds only the in-frame ones, with some missing. Of under 100,000 clones listed, 88% are singletons. The specimen comprised peripheral blood, sampled on day 0 of AZD1222 vaccination. This TCR came from an adult in good health.

The CDR3 DNA is TGTGCCAGCAGCTTAGCACCCGGGGGAAGGTACGAGCAGTACTTC. This sequence encodes CASSLAPGGRYEQYF. The rearrangement links TRBV11-1 to TRBJ2-7; TRBD2 is a possible D gene (6 bases). The germline V gene encodes CDR1 SGHAT and CDR2 FQDESV (reference sequence). This CDR3 contains 15 residues. The ends were cut back, 0 bases at V and 4 bases at J, with 13 bases in the middle.